This entry lists 17 T cell receptor beta chains sequenced from one sample in a study of OX40 agonist ivuxolimab in advanced cancers. Produced via immunoSEQ multiplex PCR; TCRdb's table is partial and in-frame only. The sample has around 79,000 clones, 75% to 95% seen once; the top ten hold 2.3%. Material: CD4+ or CD8+ T cells sorted from blood, obtained in a trial of the OX40 agonist ivuxolimab. These receptor sequences come from an adult with an advanced solid tumor such as melanoma, head and neck, liver or kidney cancer.

The rearrangement joins TRBV10-3 to TRBJ2-7; 12 positions agree with TRBD2. The CDR3 is 16 amino acids. Looked up from germline, CDR1 is ENHRY and CDR2 is SYGVKD. The V segment lost 6 bases and the J segment 3 bases; nucleotides outside the gene matches: 9. This CDR3 is CAISKSLAGGNYEQYF. The CDR3 DNA sequence: TGTGCCATCAGCAAATCCCTAGCGGGAGGGAACTACGAGCAGTACTTC.

The gene calls are TRBV10-3 and TRBJ2-5, with D maybe TRBD2 (7 bases). This CDR3 has 15 amino acids. The V gene's germline CDR1 is ENHRY and CDR2 SYGVKD. V shed 0 bases and J shed 5 bases, with 13 bases lying between them. CDR3 in DNA: TGTGCCATCAGTGAGTCGCGGGGGCGATGGGAGACCCAGTACTTC. It translates to CAISESRGRWETQYF.

This clone was seen a single time. This chain connects TRBV27 to TRBJ1-2; D is perhaps TRBD1 (5 bases). The CDR3 is 13 amino acids. V was clipped by 6 bases and J by 6 bases, with 14 bases between them. Germline-derived CDR1 and CDR2 are MNHEY and SMNVEV (reference sequence). In DNA form, the CDR3 reads TGTGCCAGCAGGGACACCTTCCTCAATGGCTACACCTTC. This codes for CASRDTFLNGYTF.

The chain uses TRBV27 and TRBJ1-2; perhaps TRBD1 as D (6 bases). Germline assignment: CDR1 MNHEY and CDR2 SMNVEV (reference sequence). The length of the CDR3 is 14 residues. V was shortened by 6 bases and J by 5 bases, with 16 bases between the two germline ends. Written as DNA, the CDR3 is TGTGCCAGCAGGGGATCGGGACAAGGATATGGCTACACCTTC. The encoded protein is CASRGSGQGYGYTF.

V gene TRBV6-1 combines with J gene TRBJ2-7, with 8 bases identical to TRBD2. V was pared by 6 bases and J by 7 bases, with 11 bases of the junction left unmatched. CDR1 and CDR2 from the germline V gene are MNHNS and SASEGT. The CDR3 is 14 residues long. The CDR3 spells CASRILADPGEQYF. CDR3 coding DNA: TGTGCCAGCAGAATACTAGCGGACCCAGGTGAGCAGTACTTC.

The DNA for the CDR3 is TGTGCCAGCAGTCCCCAGGGCCTTCAGCAGTACTTC. Its translation is CASSPQGLQQYF. The chain is built from TRBV7-9 and TRBJ2-7; a possible D gene is TRBD1 (5 bases). This CDR3 contains 12 residues. V shed 6 bases and J shed 8 bases, with 14 bases lying between them. Germline V lookup: CDR1 SEHNR, CDR2 FQNEAQ (reference sequence).

The V call is TRBV10-3, the J call TRBJ2-7; D may be TRBD1 or TRBD2 (5 bases each). The germline V and J ends were trimmed by 2 bases and 4 bases, with 15 bases remaining between them. The CDR3 spans 15 residues. In germline, CDR1 is ENHRY, CDR2 SYGVKD. The CDR3: CAISEPGQGRYEQYF. The CDR3 DNA is TGTGCCATCAGTGAGCCCGGGCAGGGACGGTACGAGCAGTACTTC.

This clone is a singleton in its sample. This chain links TRBV9 with TRBJ1-3; 11 bases fit TRBD1. V was pared by 3 bases and J by 4 bases, with 6 bases of the junction left unmatched. Germline CDR1 and CDR2: SGDLS and YYNGEE. CDR3 length: 16 amino acids. CDR3 nucleotides: TGTGCCAGCAGCGCCGCGGGGACAGGGGGAGGAAACACCATATATTTT. This sequence encodes CASSAAGTGGGNTIYF. The complete variable domain, with remaining parts taken from reference TRBV9 and TRBJ1-3, reads DSGVTQTPKHLITATGQRVTLRCSPRSGDLSVYWYQQSLDQGLQFLIQYYNGEERAKGNILERFSAQQFPDLHSELNLSSLELGDSALYFCASSAAGTGGGNTIYFGEGSWLTVV.

Worth noting for this clone: The same CDR3 is also encoded by other DNA sequences in this sample. This chain joins TRBV9 and TRBJ2-5; D remains unclear. V dropped 0 bases and J dropped 5 bases, with 8 bases sitting between them. In germline, CDR1 is SGDLS, CDR2 YYNGEE. The CDR3 runs 13 residues. CDR3 coding DNA: TGTGCCAGCAGCGTAGGCGTATGGGAGACCCAGTACTTC. Protein sequence: CASSVGVWETQYF. Variable domain in full (rest from reference TRBV9 and TRBJ2-5): DSGVTQTPKHLITATGQRVTLRCSPRSGDLSVYWYQQSLDQGLQFLIQYYNGEERAKGNILERFSAQQFPDLHSELNLSSLELGDSALYFCASSVGVWETQYFGPGTRLLVL.

The chain's CDR3 is CASSVPGQGEKLFF. In DNA form, the CDR3 reads TGTGCCAGTAGTGTACCGGGACAGGGAGAAAAACTGTTTTTT. The chain carries TRBV19 and TRBJ1-4; 9 bases map to TRBD1. This CDR3 contains 14 residues. Germline CDR1 and CDR2: LNHDA and SQIVND (reference sequence). The V gene end was trimmed by 5 bases and the J gene end by 8 bases; junction bases not matched to a gene: 6.

V gene TRBV9 combines with J gene TRBJ2-1; no reliable D call. The CDR3 spans 14 residues. Deletions cut 0 bases from V and 0 bases from J, with 4 bases between. Germline V CDR1 and CDR2: SGDLS, YYNGEE. For the CDR3, the DNA is TGTGCCAGCAGCGTAGGGGGCTCCTACAATGAGCAGTTCTTC. This codes for CASSVGGSYNEQFF.

V gene TRBV7-9 combines with J gene TRBJ2-1; 12 bases agree with TRBD2. With 4 bases clipped from V and 7 bases from J, the junction kept 5 bases outside the gene matches. The CDR3 length is 15 residues. The germline V gene encodes CDR1 SEHNR and CDR2 FQNEAQ (reference sequence). The CDR3 region has the DNA TGTGCCAGCAGCTCCGGACTAGCGGGAAAAAATGAGCAGTTCTTC. Amino acid sequence: CASSSGLAGKNEQFF.

This clone was found a few times. The V call is TRBV7-9, the J call TRBJ2-3; the match to TRBD1 covers 8 bases. The ends lost 6 bases at V and 9 bases at J; junction bases unmatched: 23. The CDR3 consists of 18 residues. Germline CDR1 and CDR2: SEHNR and FQNEAQ (reference sequence). CDR3 nucleotide sequence: TGTGCCAGCAGTTCAGGACAGGGAAGCTTGTCGGCAACGGCGACGCAGTATTTT. It codes for CASSSGQGSLSATATQYF.

The chain combines TRBV7-2 with TRBJ2-1; 11 bases match TRBD2. The CDR3 covers 15 residues. Germline CDR1 reads SGHTA; CDR2 reads FQGNSA. The V segment lost 5 bases and the J segment 3 bases; nucleotides outside the gene matches: 3. CDR3 sequence reads: CASSQTSGNYNEQFF. The CDR3 DNA is TGTGCCAGCAGCCAGACTAGCGGGAACTACAATGAGCAGTTCTTC.

The chain uses TRBV4-2 and TRBJ1-2; D is possibly TRBD1 (5 bases). CDR1 is LGHNA, CDR2 YNFKEQ, per germline. V was pared by 3 bases and J by 2 bases, with 10 bases between. The CDR3 has 14 residues. Here the CDR3 DNA reads TGTGCCAGCAGCCAGACAGTGGGGAACTATGGCTACACCTTC. This sequence encodes CASSQTVGNYGYTF.

The chain carries TRBV19 and TRBJ2-7, with a tentative D call TRBD2 (5 bases). This CDR3 comprises 16 residues. Germline CDR1 reads LNHDA; CDR2 reads SQIVND (reference sequence). Between the trimmed V and J ends, which lost 5 bases and 3 bases, there was a span of 20 bases. The DNA of the CDR3 is TGTGCCAGTAGTTCCGTAGACTACCGAGCCGGCTACGAGCAGTACTTC. Protein product: CASSSVDYRAGYEQYF.

The chain has TRBV30 and TRBJ1-5; no reliable D call. The CDR3 loop spans 12 amino acids. Trimming stripped 1 base from V and 5 bases from J, with 6 bases between. CDR1 GTSNPN and CDR2 SVGIG come from the germline V gene (reference sequence). Here the CDR3 DNA reads TGTGCCTGGAGTGCGTGGGATCAGCCCCAGCATTTT. Translating it yields CAWSAWDQPQHF.